This T cell receptor (beta chain) came from a study of neoadjuvant anti-PD-1 for oral cavity cancer. Study-level information: Nivolumab at 3 mg/kg was mostly given biweekly, three to four doses, pre-surgery.

Profiled with immunoSEQ multiplex PCR; TCRdb holds only in-frame clones, not every one. The sample records about 13,000 clones, about 64% being singletons. Indicated time point: after neoadjuvant nivolumab, at surgical resection. Patients were newly diagnosed with stage II-IVA oral cavity squamous cell carcinoma without prior systemic or radiation treatment. CDR3 length: 14 amino acids. Trimming shortened V by 3 bases and J by 0 bases, and 12 bases separated the two germline ends. Germline V gives CDR1 GTSNPN, CDR2 SVGIG (reference sequence). In this sample, this clone turned up once. The chain uses TRBV30 and TRBJ2-7; no clear D gene. The sequence was obtained from a person aged 35-79 years with oral cavity squamous cell carcinoma. Material: PBMCs, obtained after nivolumab (anti-PD-1) treatment. The DNA for the CDR3 is TGTGCCTGGAGCCCACATCGGGCCTCCTACGAGCAGTACTTC. It specifies CAWSPHRASYEQYF.